These 2 T cell receptor beta chains were sequenced from one sample in a study of T cell responses to AZD1222 COVID-19 vaccine. Libraries were prepared by immunoSEQ multiplex PCR; TCRdb keeps only in-frame clonotypes and omits some of them. The data contain about 120,000 clones, 70% to 90% of them seen just once; the ten biggest clones take up roughly 2.3%. The sequencing here drew on peripheral blood, taken on day 0 of AZD1222 vaccination. All receptors come from an adult in good health.

The chain couples TRBV3-1 (or the pseudogene TRBV3-2) to TRBJ2-5; 7 bases agree with TRBD2. V lost 0 bases and J lost 5; bases outside the gene matches: 12. Per germline, CDR1 LGHDT and CDR2 YNNKEL (reference sequence). The CDR3 totals 17 residues. CDR3 sequence: CASSQDGGGPIGETQYF. Written as DNA, the CDR3 is TGTGCCAGCAGCCAAGATGGGGGAGGGCCCATCGGGGAGACCCAGTACTTC.

This clone was found a few times. The chain carries TRBV18 and TRBJ1-2; D may be TRBD1 (5 bases). V shed 3 bases and J shed 0 bases, with 8 bases lying between them. Germline values: CDR1 KGHSH, CDR2 LQKENI. The CDR3 extends over 14 amino acids. The CDR3 sequence is CASSPQGANYGYTF. The CDR3 DNA reads as TGTGCCAGCTCACCCCAGGGAGCTAACTATGGCTACACCTTC. Based on the CDR3 plus reference TRBV18 and TRBJ1-2, the full variable domain is NAGVMQNPRHLVRRRGQEARLRCSPMKGHSHVYWYRQLPEEGLKFMVYLQKENIIDESGMPKERFSAEFPKEGPSILRIQQVVRGDSAAYFCASSPQGANYGYTFGSGTRLTVV.